The source of this TCR beta chain is a study of identifying expanded T cells in peripheral blood. General study findings and limits: Variance in clone template counts between approximately two-week samples significantly increased with total template count across all healthy donors. Approximately 1.1 clones differed between technical replicates, versus approximately 17 and 20 over time.

No infections or other immune events were documented during collection. The germline V gene encodes CDR1 MNHEY and CDR2 SVGAGI. The germline V and J ends were trimmed by 6 bases and 11 bases, with 16 bases remaining between them. The CDR3 extends over 12 amino acids. Method: immunoSEQ multiplex PCR; TCRdb's copy keeps in-frame clones and lacks some. The repertoire holds more than 45,000 clones, with approximately 83% as singletons. A word on this clone: Its cognate antigen is unknown.

This chain joins TRBV6-5 and TRBJ1-1; maybe TRBD1 (5 bases). This TCR was sampled from a person between 18 and 70 years old in good health. Sequencing input: blood. The CDR3 DNA reads TGTGCCAGCAGCACACCTCAGGGCGTCGCTTTCTTT. Its protein is CASSTPQGVAFF.